Detailed here is one TCR beta chain. The record originates from a study of blood T cell repertoires in COVID-19. Study summary: Specimens from acute and convalescent COVID-19 originated in the United States, Italy and Spain. Sources were T cells, B-cell-depleted T cells, or PBMCs; the material itself was cDNA or gDNA.

A Seattle source enrolled patients during active infection and followed them longitudinally. The authors' processing: By means of reference gene primer amplification, nucleated cell counts were estimated. The table came from immunoSEQ multiplex PCR; TCRdb's copy has only in-frame clones and leaves some out. V and J calls and clone size follow that table, whereas D and trimming were derived from the DNA. In the table there are 330,000 or so clones, approximately 90% of which are singletons. The sample comprised peripheral blood. This TCR came from a man between 25 and 39 years old with COVID-19, enrolled during active disease.

For the CDR3, the DNA is TGTGCCAGCAGCCAAGAGGGGCCCTACGAGCAGTACTTC. This gives the protein CASSQEGPYEQYF. The chain links TRBV4-2 to TRBJ2-7, with D perhaps matching TRBD1 (5 bases). V was trimmed by 0 bases and J by 2 bases, leaving 5 bases between them. Germline CDR1 is LGHNA and CDR2 is YNFKEQ. The CDR3 covers 13 residues.